Detailed here is one TCR beta chain. Its antigen is as yet unknown. The data were obtained in a study of cytomegalovirus exposure and HLA in healthy donors. The CDR3 consists of 13 residues. Germline V CDR1 and CDR2: SGHRS, YFSETQ. With V trimmed by 4 bases and J by 8 bases, 8 bases remained unmatched. The study ran its PCR with 60 Vbeta and 13 Jbeta primers. Source study methods: Approximately 11 million of the approximately 80 million unique TCR beta chains counted in a later analysis were shared. Here immunoSEQ multiplex PCR was the method, and the copy in TCRdb shows in-frame clones only, minus some. The V and J calls and clone size were taken over from that table, and D and trimming were inferred from the DNA. The table records 200,000 to 250,000 clones, roughly 80% of them present only once. Findings and limits, study-wide: Rarity marked most TCR sequences, yet some public TCRs occurred in many donors.

Sampled while nominally healthy, donors likely had unrecorded immune exposures. The TCR comes from a woman aged 40 to 50 in good health and CMV-seronegative. The chain employs TRBV5-1 and TRBJ1-2; 7 bases fit TRBD1. Sequencing was performed on PBMCs. In DNA, the CDR3 is TGCGCCAGCAGCCTGGACAGGCGGGGGGGCTACACCTTC. Translating it yields CASSLDRRGGYTF.